The 5 T cell receptor beta chains below come from one sample, sequenced in a study of shared clonotypes between healthy human individuals. Clones were read by immunoSEQ multiplex PCR, and TCRdb kept only the in-frame ones, dropping some. Found here are 780,000 or so clones, 72% of them singletons; the top ten hold approximately 2%. Material for sequencing was memory CD4+ T cells sorted from blood. Subset noted: CD45RA-negative fraction. The receptors stem from a woman younger than 45 in good health.

This rearrangement joins TRBV4-2 to TRBJ1-3; 9 nucleotides align to TRBD1. This CDR3 comprises 17 residues. From germline, CDR1 is LGHNA and CDR2 YNFKEQ. The V segment lost 4 bases and the J segment 0 bases; nucleotides outside the gene matches: 7. The DNA of the CDR3 is TGTGCCAGCAGCCGAGGACAGGGGCGCCACTCTGGAAACACCATATATTTT. This codes for CASSRGQGRHSGNTIYF.

There are a few counts of this clone. The chain employs TRBV5-1 and TRBJ1-4; D is unclear. CDR3 length: 14 residues. With 8 bases removed from V and 6 bases from J, the gap between germline ends came to 17 bases. Germline values: CDR1 SGHRS, CDR2 YFSETQ. The CDR3 sequence is CASSRNVGDEKLFF. The CDR3 region has the DNA TGCGCCAGTAGTCGTAACGTCGGGGATGAAAAACTGTTTTTT.

The chain employs TRBV29-1 and TRBJ2-5; no firm D call. Germline V CDR1 and CDR2: SQVTM, ANQGSEA. Trimming cost V 1 base and J 0 bases, with 6 bases left between them. The CDR3 is 13 residues long. The CDR3 sequence is CSVEVWNQETQYF. CDR3 coding DNA: TGCAGCGTTGAAGTGTGGAACCAAGAGACCCAGTACTTC.

The rearrangement joins TRBV6-4 to TRBJ1-2; tentative D call: TRBD1 (5 bases). Trimming took off 3 bases at V and 5 bases at J, with 13 bases between the two ends. Germline-derived CDR1 and CDR2 are MRHNA and SNTAGT. The CDR3 totals 14 residues. The CDR3 loop is CASSETGTRYGYTF. The CDR3, as DNA: TGTGCCAGCAGTGAAACAGGTACCCGTTATGGCTACACCTTC.

The J gene is TRBJ2-7, the V gene TRBV5-1, with TRBD2 matching 11 bases. Trimming removed 4 bases from V and 6 bases from J; junction bases left unmatched: 6. Germline CDR1 SGHRS, CDR2 YFSETQ. This CDR3 spans 14 amino acids. CDR3 nucleotides: TGCGCCAGCAGCAAAGGGACTAGCGGTATCGAGCAGTACTTC. Translated: CASSKGTSGIEQYF.